These T cell receptor beta chains were read from a single sample in a study of cytomegalovirus exposure and HLA in healthy donors. The table came from immunoSEQ multiplex PCR; TCRdb's copy has only in-frame clones and leaves some out. The sample includes roughly 100,000 clones, around 80% seen only once; the top ten take around 5.1%. The specimen was PBMCs. The source of these receptors is a female donor in good health and CMV-seropositive. Both conserved end residues are part of each CDR3. Each record gives: V gene, J gene, clone size, D gene, CDR3 DNA, CDR3 protein. D genes are given only for firm matches. Some rows mark clone size as missing; the rest say once, few, many or name a class of expanded clone.

V: TRBV28; J: TRBJ1-5; size: .; D: TRBD1; DNA: TGTGCCAGCAGTTCCGCTTACAGGGGGCTTCGTCAGCCCCAGCATTTT; CDR3: CASSSAYRGLRQPQHF
V: TRBV11-2; J: TRBJ1-1; size: .; D: .; DNA: TGTGCCAGCAGCCTAGTCAGTGGGGGCCCTACTGAAGCTTTCTTT; CDR3: CASSLVSGGPTEAFF
V: TRBV29-1; J: TRBJ1-3; size: .; D: .; DNA: TGCAGCGTTTCTGGGGAGACCGCATCTGGAAACACCATATATTTT; CDR3: CSVSGETASGNTIYF
V: TRBV6-1; J: TRBJ1-2; size: .; D: .; DNA: TGTGCCAGCAGTCCCGGGGGGGGTTCTGGCTACACCTTC; CDR3: CASSPGGGSGYTF
V: TRBV4-3; J: TRBJ2-1; size: .; D: .; DNA: TGCGCCAGCAGCCAAGAATTAGCGGCATACAATGAGCAGTTCTTC; CDR3: CASSQELAAYNEQFF
V: TRBV5-4; J: TRBJ2-5; size: .; D: TRBD1; DNA: TGTGCCAGCTTGCGACAGGGGGAGGAGACCCAGTACTTC; CDR3: CASLRQGEETQYF
V: TRBV7-3; J: TRBJ2-1; size: .; D: .; DNA: TGTGCCAGCAGCTTAAGAAAGGCGGCCTACAATGAGCAGTTCTTC; CDR3: CASSLRKAAYNEQFF
V: TRBV28; J: TRBJ2-7; size: .; D: TRBD2; DNA: TGTGCCAGCAGTTTGCGGGAGGAGTACTACGAGCAGTACTTC; CDR3: CASSLREEYYEQYF
V: TRBV5-1; J: TRBJ2-3; size: .; D: .; DNA: TGCGCCAGCAGCTTACAGGATTTTTACACAGATACGCAGTATTTT; CDR3: CASSLQDFYTDTQYF
V: TRBV29-1; J: TRBJ1-1; size: .; D: TRBD1; DNA: TGCAGCGTTGGTGAGACAGGGGGCACTGAAGCTTTCTTT; CDR3: CSVGETGGTEAFF
V: TRBV29-1; J: TRBJ1-2; size: few; D: .; DNA: TGCAGCGTTGATTATCCTCAGGGGCAGGTTGGAGGCTACACCTTC; CDR3: CSVDYPQGQVGGYTF
V: TRBV6-1; J: TRBJ1-2; size: .; D: TRBD1; DNA: TGTGCCAGCAGATCTGGACAGGTGTTAAACTATGGCTACACCTTC; CDR3: CASRSGQVLNYGYTF
V: TRBV6-1; J: TRBJ1-1; size: .; D: .; DNA: TGTGCCAGCAGTGAAAGTTTCTGGGCAGGCGGGGATGAAGCTTTCTTT; CDR3: CASSESFWAGGDEAFF
V: TRBV6-5; J: TRBJ1-2; size: .; D: .; DNA: TGTGCCAGCAGTTACTCCATCACAGGGAACTATGGCTACACCTTC; CDR3: CASSYSITGNYGYTF
V: TRBV2; J: TRBJ2-7; size: .; D: .; DNA: TGTGCCAGCAGTGAATCCTTGAGGTCCTACGAGCAGTACTTC; CDR3: CASSESLRSYEQYF
V: TRBV18; J: TRBJ2-6; size: .; D: TRBD1; DNA: TGTGCCAGCTCACCAAAAGGGGGACAGGTCTCTGGGGCCAACGTCCTGACTTTC; CDR3: CASSPKGGQVSGANVLTF
V: TRBV23-1; J: TRBJ2-1; size: .; D: TRBD1; DNA: TGCGCCAGCAGTCAACCTGGGGGACAGGGTGTGCCTACCCAGAGGAAGGAGCAGTTCTTC; CDR3: CASSQPGGQGVPTQRKEQFF
V: TRBV6-4; J: TRBJ2-2; size: few; D: TRBD2; DNA: TGTGCCAGCAGTGAGACTAGCGGCACCGGGGAGCTGTTTTTT; CDR3: CASSETSGTGELFF
V: TRBV19; J: TRBJ1-5; size: .; D: TRBD1; DNA: TGTGCCAGCGGGACAGAGTATCAGCCCCAGCATTTT; CDR3: CASGTEYQPQHF
V: TRBV5-4; J: TRBJ1-1; size: .; D: .; DNA: TGTGCCAGCAGCTTGAAAGGGGGCACTGAAGCTTTCTTT; CDR3: CASSLKGGTEAFF
V: TRBV7-2; J: TRBJ1-2; size: .; D: .; DNA: TGTGCCAGCAGCTTAGGAAACTCCTATGGCTACACCTTC; CDR3: CASSLGNSYGYTF
V: TRBV2; J: TRBJ1-5; size: .; D: .; DNA: TGTGCCAGCAGTGAATCAGGCGGGAATCAGCCCCAGCATTTT; CDR3: CASSESGGNQPQHF
V: TRBV5-1; J: TRBJ1-5; size: once; D: .; DNA: TGCGCCAGCAGCCCTCTCGCGGGCCCCAATCAGCCCCAGCATTTT; CDR3: CASSPLAGPNQPQHF
V: TRBV28; J: TRBJ2-3; size: .; D: .; DNA: TGTGCCAGCAGTACAACCTCGGGGGAAAAGGGATCGGCAGATACGCAGTATTTT; CDR3: CASSTTSGEKGSADTQYF
V: TRBV5-5; J: TRBJ1-2; size: few; D: TRBD1; DNA: TGTGCCAGCAGCTTTACCAGGGGGTGGAATGGCTACACCTTC; CDR3: CASSFTRGWNGYTF
V: TRBV5-4; J: TRBJ2-1; size: few; D: TRBD1; DNA: TGTGCCAGCAGCGGTCAGGGGGTAGCCTACAATGAGCAGTTCTTC; CDR3: CASSGQGVAYNEQFF
V: TRBV7-9; J: TRBJ2-5; size: .; D: TRBD1; DNA: TGTTCCAGCAGCTTAGGACAGGGCGTCCAAGAGACCCAGTACTTC; CDR3: CSSSLGQGVQETQYF
V: TRBV5-4; J: TRBJ2-7; size: .; D: TRBD2; DNA: TGCGCCAGCAGCCAACGGACTAGCGGGGCCTACGAGCAGTACTTC; CDR3: CASSQRTSGAYEQYF
V: TRBV6-1; J: TRBJ2-5; size: .; D: .; DNA: TGTGCCAGCAACAGGGAATGGTACCAAGAGACCCAGTACTTC; CDR3: CASNREWYQETQYF
V: TRBV5-1; J: TRBJ2-3; size: .; D: TRBD1; DNA: TGCGCCAGCAGCTTCGGGACAGGGAATAAGCATACGCAGTATTTT; CDR3: CASSFGTGNKHTQYF
V: TRBV6-1; J: TRBJ2-4; size: .; D: .; DNA: TGTGCCAGCAGTGAGTTACGGGGAACACTAGCCAAAAACATTCAGTACTTC; CDR3: CASSELRGTLAKNIQYF
V: TRBV6-6; J: TRBJ1-5; size: .; D: .; DNA: TGTGCCAGCAGTTATACAGAACAGCCCCAGCATTTT; CDR3: CASSYTEQPQHF
V: TRBV6-5; J: TRBJ2-7; size: .; D: TRBD1; DNA: TGTGCCAGCAGTCAACCAAGGACAGGCTCCTACGAGCAGTACTTC; CDR3: CASSQPRTGSYEQYF
V: TRBV19; J: TRBJ2-5; size: few; D: TRBD1; DNA: TGTGCCAGTAGTCCCATCGGGACAGGGGGACAAGAGACCCAGTACTTC; CDR3: CASSPIGTGGQETQYF
V: TRBV11-2; J: TRBJ1-2; size: .; D: TRBD1; DNA: TGTGCCAGCAGCCGTCCCTCCGGACAGGGGGCTTTGGGCTACACCTTC; CDR3: CASSRPSGQGALGYTF
V: TRBV6-6; J: TRBJ2-3; size: .; D: TRBD2; DNA: TGTGCCAGCAGGACGCCAAGCGGGAGGGCGGCAGATACGCAGTATTTT; CDR3: CASRTPSGRAADTQYF
V: TRBV5-6; J: TRBJ1-2; size: few; D: .; DNA: TGTGCCAGCAGCCCAGGGGTATCTCACTATGGCTACACCTTC; CDR3: CASSPGVSHYGYTF
V: TRBV7-8; J: TRBJ2-4; size: .; D: .; DNA: TGTGCCAGCAGCTTAGACCTCCCTACTAGGATTCAGTACTTC; CDR3: CASSLDLPTRIQYF
V: TRBV6-5; J: TRBJ1-6; size: .; D: .; DNA: TGTGCCAGCAGTTACTCGAGGGTCTATTCACCCCTCCACTTT; CDR3: CASSYSRVYSPLHF
V: TRBV9; J: TRBJ2-2; size: .; D: .; DNA: TGTGCCAGCAGCGTGGGGGGGGGCCCGAGTACCGGGGAGCTGTTTTTT; CDR3: CASSVGGGPSTGELFF
V: TRBV2; J: TRBJ2-7; size: .; D: TRBD1; DNA: TGTGCCAGCAGCCCAGAGACAGGGTCCGGCGAGCAGTACTTC; CDR3: CASSPETGSGEQYF
V: TRBV15; J: TRBJ2-1; size: .; D: .; DNA: TGTGCCACCAGCAGAGAACGAGCGGGCACCTACAATGAGCAGTTCTTC; CDR3: CATSRERAGTYNEQFF
V: TRBV9; J: TRBJ2-5; size: .; D: TRBD2; DNA: TGTGCCAGCAGCCCTCGTGGAGGGACTAGCAGGGAGACCCAGTACTTC; CDR3: CASSPRGGTSRETQYF
V: TRBV19; J: TRBJ1-5; size: .; D: .; DNA: TGTGCCAGTAGGGCACAGAACAATCAGCCCCAGCATTTT; CDR3: CASRAQNNQPQHF
V: TRBV28; J: TRBJ2-1; size: .; D: .; DNA: TGTGCCAGCAGTTTTTCGTACAATGAGCAGTTCTTC; CDR3: CASSFSYNEQFF
V: TRBV30; J: TRBJ1-5; size: once; D: .; DNA: TGTGCCTGGTCGACACTGAGCAATCAGCCCCAGCATTTT; CDR3: CAWSTLSNQPQHF
V: TRBV5-1; J: TRBJ2-7; size: .; D: TRBD2; DNA: TGCGCCAGCAGCTTGGGACTAGCGGGGGGTCTTTCCTACGAGCAGTACTTC; CDR3: CASSLGLAGGLSYEQYF
V: TRBV20-1; J: TRBJ2-7; size: .; D: .; DNA: TGCAGTGCTAGTTTCGTCCACGAGCAGTACTTC; CDR3: CSASFVHEQYF
V: TRBV19; J: TRBJ1-5; size: .; D: .; DNA: TGTGCCAGTAGTACAGGGTTAGCTCAGCCCCAGCATTTT; CDR3: CASSTGLAQPQHF
V: TRBV5-1; J: TRBJ2-2; size: few; D: TRBD1; DNA: TGCGCCAGCAGAAGGGACAGGCAGAACACCGGGGAGCTGTTTTTT; CDR3: CASRRDRQNTGELFF
V: TRBV29-1; J: TRBJ1-1; size: .; D: .; DNA: TGCAGCGTTGAAGATCCAGGCTCTGAAGCTTTCTTT; CDR3: CSVEDPGSEAFF
V: TRBV29-1; J: TRBJ1-2; size: .; D: .; DNA: TGCAGCGTTGGAGGCGGGGGTAACTATGGCTACACCTTC; CDR3: CSVGGGGNYGYTF
V: TRBV18; J: TRBJ1-5; size: .; D: .; DNA: TGTGCCAGCTCCCAATCCAGCGACAATCAGCCCCAGCATTTT; CDR3: CASSQSSDNQPQHF